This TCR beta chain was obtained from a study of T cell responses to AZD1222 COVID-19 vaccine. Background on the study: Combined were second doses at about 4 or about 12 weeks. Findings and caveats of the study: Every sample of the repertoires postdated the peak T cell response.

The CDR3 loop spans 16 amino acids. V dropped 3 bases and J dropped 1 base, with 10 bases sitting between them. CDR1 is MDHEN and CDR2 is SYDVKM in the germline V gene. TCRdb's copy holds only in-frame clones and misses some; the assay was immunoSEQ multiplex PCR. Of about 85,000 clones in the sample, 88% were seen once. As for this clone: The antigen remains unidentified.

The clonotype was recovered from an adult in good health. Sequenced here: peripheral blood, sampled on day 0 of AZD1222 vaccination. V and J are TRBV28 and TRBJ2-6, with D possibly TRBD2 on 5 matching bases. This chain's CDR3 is CASSLAGVSGANVLTF. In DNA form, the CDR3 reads TGTGCCAGCAGTTTGGCCGGGGTATCTGGGGCCAACGTCCTGACTTTC.